This paragraph covers one T cell receptor beta chain sequence. This specimen belongs to a study of T cell responses to AZD1222 COVID-19 vaccine. Sequencing was performed with immunoSEQ multiplex PCR; in TCRdb, only in-frame clones are kept and a portion is missing. The sample has 160,000 or so clones; 91% are singletons. Source: peripheral blood, taken on day 0 of AZD1222 vaccination. The TCR originated in an adult in good health.

The CDR3 sequence is CASSPRGAGTQYF. CDR3 coding DNA: TGTGCCAGCAGCCCCCGGGGGGCGGGTACGCAGTATTTT. The V and J genes are TRBV11-1 and TRBJ2-3, with D possibly TRBD2 on 7 matching bases. Germline V gives CDR1 SGHAT, CDR2 FQDESV (reference sequence). The CDR3 is 13 amino acids. V lost 5 bases and J 8 bases, leaving 14 bases between the germline ends.